Listed below are T cell receptor beta chains from one sample, sequenced in a study of T-cell reconstitution after alpha-beta-depleted transplantation in children. TCRdb re-called the PCR reads with MiXCR, one entry per CDR3 protein. Of around 440,000 distinct CDR3 sequences listed, roughly a tenth were seen once; the top ten hold about 2.1%. Sequencing was performed on PBMCs, taken before TCRalphabeta/CD19-depleted stem cell transplant. These TCRs come from a child aged 2 to 10 with inherited bone marrow failure, due to receive a stem cell transplant. Each CDR3 is given with its conserved first and last residue. Fields, in order: V gene, clone size, CDR3 length, D gene, J gene, CDR3 protein, CDR3 DNA. The D gene is left open where the match is weak. Only part of the rows carry a size: once, few, many, or a class if the clone is expanded.

>TRBV27|.|14|.|TRBJ1-6
CASTISGRRSPLHF
TGTGCCAGCACAATTTCCGGGCGTCGCTCACCCCTCCACTTT
>TRBV27|many|15|TRBD1|TRBJ2-7
CASSLLQGAIYEQYF
TGTGCCAGCAGTTTATTACAGGGGGCCATCTACGAGCAGTACTTC
>TRBV12-3/TRBV12-4|.|15|TRBD1|TRBJ2-5
CASSLRDRDQETQYF
TGTGCCAGCAGTTTAAGGGACAGGGACCAAGAGACCCAGTACTTC
>TRBV20-1|many|12|.|TRBJ2-7
CSARFAGYEQYF
TGCAGTGCTAGGTTTGCCGGCTACGAGCAGTACTTC
>TRBV20-1|many|13|TRBD1|TRBJ1-5
CSASPTGDQPQHF
TGCAGTGCTAGCCCGACAGGGGATCAGCCCCAGCATTTT
>TRBV9|many|14|.|TRBJ1-5
CASSVEPEGQPQHF
TGTGCCAGCAGCGTAGAACCCGAGGGTCAGCCCCAGCATTTT
>TRBV7-9|many|13|.|TRBJ2-3
CASKRVRIDTQYF
TGTGCCAGCAAGAGGGTCCGGATAGATACGCAGTATTTT
>TRBV9|many|11|TRBD1|TRBJ1-2
CASSLAGGLTF
TGTGCCAGCAGCCTAGCAGGGGGCCTCACCTTC
>TRBV5-1|many|16|.|TRBJ2-1
CASSLALGGAYNEQFF
TGCGCCAGCAGCTTGGCTCTCGGCGGGGCCTACAATGAGCAGTTCTTC
>TRBV5-1|many|16|TRBD2|TRBJ2-7
CASSPGGRLESYEQYF
TGCGCCAGCAGCCCCGGCGGGAGATTAGAGTCCTACGAGCAGTACTTC
>TRBV29-1|many|11|.|TRBJ1-2
CSVPGRAGYTF
TGCAGCGTTCCAGGAAGGGCTGGCTACACCTTC
>TRBV7-2|many|16|TRBD2|TRBJ2-1
CASSLAGTSGPNEQFF
TGTGCCAGCAGCTTAGCGGGGACTAGCGGGCCCAATGAGCAGTTCTTC
>TRBV12-3/TRBV12-4|.|15|.|TRBJ2-1
CASSLGDTDYNEQFF
TGTGCCAGCAGTTTGGGGGACACTGACTACAATGAGCAGTTCTTC
>TRBV28|many|16|.|TRBJ1-1
CASSLYSRGRYTEAFF
TGTGCCAGCAGTTTATATTCCCGAGGGCGGTACACTGAAGCTTTCTTT
>TRBV12-3/TRBV12-4|few|13|.|TRBJ2-7
CASSPSQAYEQYF
TGTGCCAGCAGTCCTAGCCAGGCGTACGAGCAGTACTTC
>TRBV28|many|14|TRBD1|TRBJ2-2
CASSRQGETGELFF
TGTGCCAGCAGTCGACAGGGGGAGACCGGGGAGCTGTTTTTT
>TRBV7-6|many|15|.|TRBJ1-1
CASSLDPGETTEAFF
TGTGCCAGCAGCTTAGATCCGGGGGAGACAACTGAAGCTTTCTTT
>TRBV4-3|many|14|.|TRBJ1-1
CASSQDRANTEAFF
TGCGCCAGCAGCCAAGACAGGGCGAACACTGAAGCTTTCTTT
>TRBV9|few|16|TRBD2|TRBJ2-7
CASSLAPTGGVYEQYF
TGTGCCAGCAGCCTCGCCCCAACGGGGGGGGTCTACGAGCAGTACTTC
>TRBV6-2/TRBV6-3|many|14|.|TRBJ2-1
CASSAGTEGNEQFF
TGTGCCAGCAGTGCGGGGACAGAAGGCAATGAGCAGTTCTTC
>TRBV12-3/TRBV12-4|many|14|TRBD2|TRBJ2-7
CASSLGGRGGRPTF
TGTGCCAGCAGTTTAGGAGGACGCGGCGGGAGGCCCACCTTC